The 17 T cell receptor beta chains below come from one sample, sequenced in a study of cytomegalovirus exposure and HLA in healthy donors. Clones were sequenced by immunoSEQ multiplex PCR, and TCRdb holds only the in-frame ones, with some missing. Of some 140,000 clones in the sample, approximately 86% are singletons; the top ten hold around 2.1%. Sequencing input: PBMCs. The origin of the receptors is a human donor in good health.

This clone occurred once. V usage is TRBV4-1 and J usage is TRBJ1-4; the match to TRBD1 covers 9 bases. CDR1 MGHRA and CDR2 YSYEKL come from the germline V gene. The junction had 21 bases not matched to a gene; V was cut back by 2 bases and J by 8 bases. CDR3 size: 20 residues. In DNA form, the CDR3 reads TGCGCCAGCAGCCAAAAAAAGACCCTGGGGAGGGGACAGGGTCGGGAAAAACTGTTTTTT. This gives the protein CASSQKKTLGRGQGREKLFF.

V usage is TRBV25-1 and J usage is TRBJ2-3, with D unclear. The CDR3 extends over 15 amino acids. The ends were cut back, 6 bases at V and 4 bases at J, with 17 bases in the middle. The germline V gene has CDR1 MGHDK and CDR2 SYGVNS. For the CDR3, the DNA is TGTGCCAGCAGCGTTCCTTTAGCCATTGCAGATACGCAGTATTTT. Translated, it gives CASSVPLAIADTQYF.

This chain links TRBV5-4 with TRBJ1-1, with TRBD1 as a possible D gene (5 bases). From germline, CDR1 is SGHNT and CDR2 YYREEE (reference sequence). The CDR3 is made up of 13 amino acids. Trimming cost V 3 bases and J 0 bases, with 6 bases left between them. The CDR3 is CASSWGVNTEAFF. Here the CDR3 DNA reads TGTGCCAGCAGCTGGGGGGTGAACACTGAAGCTTTCTTT.

The chain has TRBV7-2 and TRBJ2-1; D may be TRBD2 (5 bases). This CDR3 has 16 residues. CDR1 and CDR2 from the germline V gene are SGHTA and FQGNSA. The V end was cut by 5 bases, the J end by 0 bases, with 14 bases between. This CDR3 reads CASSPHGESSYNEQFF. CDR3 nucleotides: TGTGCCAGCAGCCCCCATGGGGAGAGCTCCTACAATGAGCAGTTCTTC.

This clone was detected only once. The chain combines TRBV30 with TRBJ1-1, with 7 bases lining up with TRBD1. V lost 1 base and J lost 6; bases outside the gene matches: 14. The CDR3 contains 16 residues. Per germline, CDR1 GTSNPN and CDR2 SVGIG (reference sequence). The CDR3 nucleotides are TGTGCCTGGAGTGCTAAGGGCAGGGGGGTTAACGCTGAAGCTTTCTTT. Translated, it gives CAWSAKGRGVNAEAFF.

The CDR3 loop reads CASSLQGTRYGYTF. The CDR3 coding sequence is TGCGCCAGCAGCTTGCAGGGGACGAGATATGGCTACACCTTC. The chain carries TRBV5-1 and TRBJ1-2; weak D call: TRBD1 (6 bases). V lost 1 base and J 5 bases, leaving 12 bases between the germline ends. The CDR3 runs 14 residues. Looked up from germline, CDR1 is SGHRS and CDR2 is YFSETQ.

The chain links TRBV7-2 to TRBJ2-3, with 10 nucleotides matching TRBD2. The germline CDR1 and CDR2 sequences are SGHTA and FQGNSA. The CDR3 is 15 amino acids. The V and J ends lost 0 bases and 5 bases, in that order; junction bases with no gene match: 2. The CDR3 region has the DNA TGTGCCAGCAGCTTAGCTAGCGGGAGGATAGATACGCAGTATTTT. It specifies CASSLASGRIDTQYF.

This clone was observed once. The V gene is TRBV28, the J gene TRBJ2-7; D might be TRBD2 (6 bases). CDR3 length: 14 residues. The V end lost 7 bases, the J end lost 3 bases, and 16 bases lay between the germline ends. The germline V gene encodes CDR1 MDHEN and CDR2 SYDVKM. The CDR3, as DNA: TGTGCCAGCAAGCACCAGGGACTCGACTACGAGCAGTACTTC. Its protein product is CASKHQGLDYEQYF.

The chain recombines TRBV5-5 with TRBJ2-7; D is unclear. The V end lost 2 bases, the J end lost 1 base, and 10 bases lay between the germline ends. The CDR3 extends over 14 amino acids. Germline-derived CDR1 and CDR2 are SGHKS and YYEKEE (reference sequence). DNA of the CDR3: TGTGCCAGCAGCTTATCTGCAGGATCCTACGAGCAGTACTTC. Residues: CASSLSAGSYEQYF.

The V gene is TRBV18, the J gene TRBJ2-7, with TRBD2 matching 9 bases. J gave up 2 bases and V 4 bases, and 6 bases lay outside the gene matches. There are 15 residues in the CDR3. Germline V gene data show CDR1 as KGHSH and CDR2 as LQKENI. CDR3 region: CASSRGAGGPYEQYF. CDR3 bases: TGTGCCAGCTCACGGGGTGCGGGAGGGCCCTACGAGCAGTACTTC.

This clone occurred once. The V call is TRBV11-2, the J call TRBJ1-5; TRBD1 agrees at 8 bases. The V segment lost 3 bases and the J segment 0 bases; nucleotides outside the gene matches: 13. Germline CDR1 reads SGHAT; CDR2 reads FQNNGV. The CDR3 is 19 amino acids. As DNA, the CDR3 is TGTGCCAGCAGCTTCACAGCGGACAGGGACGACTATAGCAATCAGCCCCAGCATTTT. Amino acid sequence: CASSFTADRDDYSNQPQHF.

The CDR3 spells CASSARDTASPLHF. For the CDR3, the DNA is TGTGCCAGCAGCGCCCGGGACACCGCCTCACCCCTCCACTTT. This chain joins TRBV5-6 and TRBJ1-6; D is perhaps TRBD1 (6 bases). This CDR3 is 14 amino acids long. The germline gives CDR1 SGHDT, CDR2 YYEEEE. V shed 4 bases and J shed 10 bases, with 15 bases lying between them.

This rearrangement joins TRBV27 to TRBJ2-1; the match to TRBD1 covers 7 bases. The germline V gene has CDR1 MNHEY and CDR2 SMNVEV (reference sequence). This CDR3 has 13 residues. The V and J ends lost 6 bases and 7 bases, in that order; junction bases with no gene match: 6. For the CDR3, the DNA is TGTGCCAGCAGATTCGACAGGGCGAATGAGCAGTTCTTC. Protein sequence: CASRFDRANEQFF.

This clone was seen just once. The rearrangement uses TRBV27 and TRBJ2-5; D perhaps matches TRBD2 (5 bases). The CDR3 is made up of 14 amino acids. The germline gives CDR1 MNHEY, CDR2 SMNVEV (reference sequence). V lost 1 base to trimming and J lost 5 bases, with 11 bases between them. The CDR3 bases are TGTGCCAGCAGTTTATTAGGCGGGTGGGAGACCCAGTACTTC. As protein: CASSLLGGWETQYF.

This sequence joins TRBV2 and TRBJ2-7; 7 bases fit TRBD2. Germline V gene data show CDR1 as SNHLY and CDR2 as FYNNEI. This CDR3 has 15 amino acids. V was clipped by 7 bases and J by 3 bases; unmatched bases: 12. The CDR3 loop reads CASKLSGGSHYEQYF. The CDR3 DNA is TGTGCCAGCAAACTAAGCGGCGGGAGTCACTACGAGCAGTACTTC.

The chain has TRBV7-8 and TRBJ2-7; 7 bases map to TRBD1. V lost 3 bases to trimming and J lost 5 bases; unmatched junction nucleotides: 4. The CDR3 length is 13 residues. The V gene's germline CDR1 is SGHVS and CDR2 FQNEAQ. The CDR3 region is CASSFLQGHEQYF. DNA of the CDR3: TGTGCCAGCAGCTTCCTACAGGGGCACGAGCAGTACTTC.

The rearrangement links TRBV5-1 to TRBJ1-2; 9 positions match TRBD1. V dropped 4 bases and J dropped 8; count of bases not matched to a gene: 15. This CDR3 is 16 amino acids long. CDR1 SGHRS and CDR2 YFSETQ come from the germline V gene. CDR3 DNA: TGCGCCAGCAGCGAGGGACAGGGCGGAGGGTATAAGGGCTACACCTTC. Translation gives CASSEGQGGGYKGYTF.